What follows are 31 T cell receptor beta chains derived from one specimen sequenced in a study of blood T cells in healthy people across ages. Sample-barcoded 5' priming and a J-beta primer mix drove a second PCR of about 6 to 12 cycles. TCRdb analysed the 5' RACE reads with MiXCR anew, one entry per CDR3 protein. The table records more than 700,000 distinct CDR3 sequences, 46% of them present only once. Sequenced: blood. The receptors come from a man of 80 years or more in good health.

This clonotype was seen a single time. This sequence joins TRBV4-2 and TRBJ1-4; no reliable D call. The germline V and J ends were trimmed by 0 bases and 4 bases, with 6 bases remaining between them. Germline V lookup: CDR1 LGHNA, CDR2 YNFKEQ. CDR3 size: 14 residues. In DNA, the CDR3 is TGTGCCAGCAGCCAAGAAGTTCTTAATGAAAAACTGTTTTTT. This sequence encodes CASSQEVLNEKLFF.

The CDR3: CASSPPGAFYGYTF. The CDR3 nucleotides are TGTGCCAGCAGTCCCCCGGGGGCATTCTATGGCTACACCTTC. This sequence joins TRBV5-4 and TRBJ1-2; D may be TRBD1 (6 bases). Between the trimmed V and J ends, which lost 5 bases and 4 bases, there was a span of 15 bases. The CDR3 consists of 14 residues. Germline values: CDR1 SGHNT, CDR2 YYREEE (reference sequence).

The chain is built from TRBV10-2 and TRBJ2-7; 9 positions match TRBD2. From germline, CDR1 is WSHSY and CDR2 SAAADI. The CDR3 runs to 16 residues. J lost 6 bases, V lost 0 bases, and 9 bases had no gene match. For the CDR3, the DNA is TGCGCCAGCAGTGAGTCGTTAGCGGGAGCGATACCCGAGCAGTACTTC. Protein sequence: CASSESLAGAIPEQYF.

This chain links TRBV11-2 with TRBJ2-7; 9 nucleotides align to TRBD1. The ends lost 5 bases at V and 3 bases at J; junction bases unmatched: 5. This CDR3 has 14 amino acids. Germline V CDR1 and CDR2: SGHAT, FQNNGV. CDR3 nucleotide sequence: TGTGCCAGCAGCGCGGAGGGACAGGGCTACGAGCAGTACTTC. Translating it yields CASSAEGQGYEQYF.

Comment on this clonotype: A much more abundant neighbour one base away suggests this may be a read error. The rearrangement uses TRBV28 and TRBJ2-1; 10 bases match TRBD2. Germline trimming cut 2 bases from V and 8 bases from J; bases unmatched to any gene: 6. The CDR3 totals 15 residues. Looked up from germline, CDR1 is MDHEN and CDR2 is SYDVKM. The chain's CDR3 is CASSLSGRGRDEQFF. For the CDR3, the DNA is TGTGCCAGCAGTTTAAGCGGGAGGGGTAGGGATGAGCAGTTCTTC.

This clonotype was counted only a few times. This chain joins TRBV21-1 and TRBJ2-3; the listed D gene, TRBD2, was not tested against the DNA. TRBV21-1 constitutes a pseudogene. This CDR3 is 20 amino acids long. CDR3 coding DNA: TGTGCCAGCAGCAAACGCCCCGGGACTAGCGGGAGCGAGGGCACAGATACGCAGTATTTT. Protein sequence: CASSKRPGTSGSEGTDTQYF.

The chain recombines TRBV9 with TRBJ2-3; 10 bases agree with TRBD2. Germline V lookup: CDR1 SGDLS, CDR2 YYNGEE. This CDR3 has 20 residues. Trimming cost V 0 bases and J 4 bases; bases outside gene matches: 17. CDR3: CASSVGRSGRAKRRADTQYF. The CDR3 DNA follows: TGTGCCAGCAGCGTAGGCAGGAGCGGGAGGGCCAAGAGGAGGGCAGATACGCAGTATTTT. Using reference TRBV9 and TRBJ2-3 for the parts outside the CDR3, the full variable domain is DSGVTQTPKHLITATGQRVTLRCSPRSGDLSVYWYQQSLDQGLQFLIQYYNGEERAKGNILERFSAQQFPDLHSELNLSSLELGDSALYFCASSVGRSGRAKRRADTQYFGPGTRLTVL.

The V gene is TRBV20-1, the J gene TRBJ2-1; 7 nucleotides agree with TRBD1. Trimming removed 3 bases from V and 9 bases from J; junction bases left unmatched: 5. CDR3 length: 12 amino acids. The germline V gene has CDR1 DFQATT and CDR2 SNEGSKA (reference sequence). CDR3 bases: TGCAGTGCTAGGACAGGGTTGGGTGAGCAGTTCTTC. Its translation: CSARTGLGEQFF.

CDR3 in DNA: TGCGCCAGCAGCTCGGGGCCAGGGGATGCCTACGAGCAGTACTTC. Translation gives CASSSGPGDAYEQYF. The rearrangement links TRBV5-1 to TRBJ2-5, with a weak D call TRBD1 (6 bases). The DNA end lines up better with TRBJ2-7; the J call may be wrong. The germline V gene encodes CDR1 SGHRS and CDR2 YFSETQ. This CDR3 has 15 residues.

The J gene is TRBJ1-4, the V gene TRBV5-1, with 8 bases identical to TRBD1. Germline CDR1 SGHRS, CDR2 YFSETQ. This CDR3 contains 15 residues. J lost 4 bases, V lost 1 base, and 3 bases had no gene match. The CDR3 sequence: CASSLNTGGNEKLFF. As DNA, the CDR3 is TGCGCCAGCAGCTTGAACACAGGGGGTAATGAAAAACTGTTTTTT.

This clonotype was picked up one time. This chain joins TRBV6-1 and TRBJ2-1; 9 nucleotides line up with TRBD2. Per the germline V gene, CDR1 is MNHNS and CDR2 is SASEGT. Losses at the gene ends were 6 bases for V and 10 bases for J; bases not matched to a gene: 13. CDR3 length equals 15 residues. The CDR3 DNA sequence: TGTGCCAGCAGAACTTTTAGCGGGAGATCGGACGAGCAGTTCTTC. Translation gives CASRTFSGRSDEQFF.

The gene calls are TRBV19 and TRBJ1-1; D unresolved. The length of the CDR3 is 13 residues. CDR1 and CDR2 from the germline V gene are LNHDA and SQIVND (reference sequence). V lost 1 base and J lost 7, with 10 bases in between. CDR3 sequence reads: CASSIGGGYEAFF. CDR3 bases: TGTGCCAGTAGTATAGGGGGAGGATATGAAGCTTTCTTT. The variable domain in full, completed from reference TRBV19 and TRBJ1-1, reads DGGITQSPKYLFRKEGQNVTLSCEQNLNHDAMYWYRQDPGQGLRLIYYSQIVNDFQKGDIAEGYSVSREKKESFPLTVTSAQKNPTAFYLCASSIGGGYEAFFGQGTRLTVV.

The chain uses TRBV4-2 and TRBJ2-1; D unresolved. V lost 0 bases to trimming and J lost 11 bases, with 11 bases between them. The germline V gene encodes CDR1 LGHNA and CDR2 YNFKEQ. The CDR3 is 13 amino acids. The CDR3 protein is CASSQERPTQQFF. The CDR3 DNA is TGTGCCAGCAGCCAAGAGAGACCTACCCAGCAGTTCTTC.

This chain joins TRBV20-1 and TRBJ2-7; 7 bases align to TRBD2. Germline CDR1 DFQATT, CDR2 SNEGSKA (reference sequence). V lost 5 bases to trimming and J lost 7 bases; unmatched junction nucleotides: 11. This CDR3 spans 13 amino acids. CDR3 loop: CSAVAGGWDEQYF. DNA of the CDR3: TGCAGTGCTGTAGCGGGTGGTTGGGATGAGCAGTACTTC.

The chain carries TRBV4-1 and TRBJ1-2; D gene uncertain. CDR3 length: 15 residues. Deletions cut 1 base from V and 4 bases from J, with 13 bases between. Looked up from germline, CDR1 is MGHRA and CDR2 is YSYEKL. CDR3 coding DNA: TGCGCCAGCAGCCAAGTGGAAGGGTATGGCTATGGCTACACCTTC. Translated, it gives CASSQVEGYGYGYTF.

This clonotype was recorded a few times. J is TRBJ1-4 and V is TRBV19; D is undetermined. Germline CDR1 is LNHDA and CDR2 is SQIVND (reference sequence). This CDR3 comprises 15 residues. Trimming stripped 6 bases from V and 0 bases from J, with 11 bases between. In nucleotides, the CDR3 is TGTGCCAGTAGAGTTCCTAGTGCAACTAATGAAAAACTGTTTTTT. This sequence encodes CASRVPSATNEKLFF.

This clonotype was seen only a few times. The J gene is TRBJ2-1, the V gene TRBV29-1; 9 bases are a match to TRBD2. The CDR3 runs 14 residues. Trimming cost V 4 bases and J 4 bases; bases outside gene matches: 5. Germline V gene lookup returns CDR1 SQVTM and CDR2 ANQGSEA. The CDR3 region has the DNA TGCAGCGTTGCCCCTAGCGGGACATACAATGAGCAGTTCTTC. Encoded protein: CSVAPSGTYNEQFF.

This clonotype turned up a few times. The CDR3 DNA follows: TGCGCCAGCAGCCAAGATCGCCAGGACGGGAGGGTGGTCACCTTC. It encodes CASSQDRQDGRVVTF. The chain joins TRBV4-3 to TRBJ1-2, with D unclear. The germline V and J ends were trimmed by 0 bases and 13 bases, with 21 bases remaining between them. The CDR3 covers 15 residues. The germline CDR1 and CDR2 sequences are LGHNA and YSLEER.

This chain links TRBV7-2 with TRBJ2-7; tentatively, D is TRBD1 or TRBD2 (5 bases each). The ends were cut back, 5 bases at V and 6 bases at J, with 17 bases in the middle. Germline values: CDR1 SGHTA, CDR2 FQGNSA. The CDR3 is 14 amino acids. The CDR3 is CASSLVGLASEQYF. The CDR3 DNA is TGTGCCAGCAGCCTAGTGGGGCTAGCCTCCGAGCAGTACTTC.

This sequence joins TRBV29-1 and TRBJ2-1, with D uncertain. V lost 3 bases and J lost 8, with 14 bases in between. The CDR3 consists of 13 residues. CDR1 SQVTM and CDR2 ANQGSEA come from the germline V gene. CDR3 in amino acids: CSVELGNGDEQFF. CDR3 DNA: TGCAGCGTTGAGTTGGGGAATGGCGATGAGCAGTTCTTC.

V usage is TRBV12-3 or TRBV12-4 and J usage is TRBJ1-4, with D possibly matching TRBD1 (5 bases). The V end was cut by 4 bases, the J end by 7 bases, with 16 bases between. The CDR3 has 15 residues. The CDR3 sequence: CASSWGPIEGEKLFF. The CDR3 DNA follows: TGTGCCAGCAGTTGGGGACCGATAGAGGGTGAAAAACTGTTTTTT.

This clonotype occurred a few times. The chain links TRBV28 to TRBJ2-7; perhaps TRBD1 as D (6 bases). Germline loops: CDR1 MDHEN, CDR2 SYDVKM. The CDR3 loop spans 15 amino acids. V was trimmed by 3 bases and J by 4 bases, leaving 16 bases between them. The CDR3 nucleotides read TGTGCCAGCAGTTTCTCCGGGACATCGCTTTACGAGCAGTACTTC. This encodes CASSFSGTSLYEQYF.

The chain has TRBV12-3 or TRBV12-4 and TRBJ2-4, with 9 nucleotides matching TRBD1. V lost 3 bases and J lost 5; bases outside the gene matches: 14. This CDR3 contains 18 residues. The chain's CDR3 is CASSLYGTGSTPQNIQYF. CDR3 bases: TGTGCCAGCAGTTTGTACGGGACAGGGTCAACCCCCCAAAACATTCAGTACTTC.

The J gene is TRBJ2-5, the V gene TRBV19; 11 bases line up with TRBD2. Germline lookup yields CDR1 LNHDA and CDR2 SQIVND (reference sequence). The CDR3 is 14 residues long. With 2 bases clipped from V and 7 bases from J, the junction kept 3 bases outside the gene matches. CDR3 coding DNA: TGTGCCAGTAGTATAACTAGCGGGAGCGGGACCCAGTACTTC. Translating gives CASSITSGSGTQYF. The full variable domain, its missing parts supplied by reference TRBV19 and TRBJ2-5, is DGGITQSPKYLFRKEGQNVTLSCEQNLNHDAMYWYRQDPGQGLRLIYYSQIVNDFQKGDIAEGYSVSREKKESFPLTVTSAQKNPTAFYLCASSITSGSGTQYFGPGTRLLVL.

This sequence joins TRBV7-2 and TRBJ2-7, with unresolved D. Trimming left V 3 bases short and J 5 bases short, with 14 bases between. CDR1 is SGHTA and CDR2 is FQGNSA in the germline V gene. The CDR3 extends over 14 amino acids. CDR3 amino acids: CASSLERLSNEQYF. The DNA of the CDR3 is TGTGCCAGCAGCTTGGAACGGCTCTCTAACGAGCAGTACTTC.

This chain joins TRBV20-1 and TRBJ1-2, with D possibly being TRBD1 (5 bases). Trimming shortened V by 1 base and J by 3 bases, and 12 bases separated the two germline ends. The CDR3 spans 14 residues. Germline values: CDR1 DFQATT, CDR2 SNEGSKA (reference sequence). The CDR3 sequence: CSARGWGDDYGYTF. In DNA form, the CDR3 reads TGCAGTGCTAGAGGGTGGGGGGATGACTATGGCTACACCTTC.

The chain combines TRBV2 with TRBJ2-7; D is possibly TRBD1 (6 bases). V lost 10 bases, J lost 3 bases, and 16 bases lay in between. The CDR3 is made up of 13 amino acids. In germline, CDR1 is SNHLY, CDR2 FYNNEI. Written as DNA, the CDR3 is TGTGCCAATAAACAGGGTCTCGGCTACGAGCAGTACTTC. Its translation: CANKQGLGYEQYF.

V usage is TRBV7-2 and J usage is TRBJ2-4, with 9 nucleotides matching TRBD1. The J call may be wrong; the DNA end is better matched by TRBJ2-7. Germline CDR1 SGHTA, CDR2 FQGNSA. This CDR3 region has 16 residues. The CDR3 protein is CASSPQGTGLGYEQYF. CDR3 in DNA: TGTGCCAGCAGCCCTCAGGGGACAGGGTTAGGCTACGAGCAGTACTTC.

This clonotype appeared many times. V gene TRBV20-1 combines with J gene TRBJ2-3, with a tentative D call TRBD1 (6 bases). The CDR3 spans 12 residues. V gave up 5 bases and J gave up 4 bases, with 10 bases separating them. From germline, CDR1 is DFQATT and CDR2 SNEGSKA (reference sequence). The CDR3 DNA sequence: TGCAGTGCTCGCTGGGGGCCAGATACGCAGTATTTT. This sequence encodes CSARWGPDTQYF.

This clonotype was found many times. The chain is built from TRBV27 and TRBJ2-5; 11 positions match TRBD1. The J call is uncertain, as TRBJ2-7 better fits the DNA end. Germline lookup yields CDR1 MNHEY and CDR2 SMNVEV (reference sequence). The length of the CDR3 is 13 residues. This CDR3 reads CASSLGQGGEQYF. Written as DNA, the CDR3 is TGTGCCAGCAGCTTGGGACAGGGGGGCGAGCAGTACTTC.

The J gene is TRBJ2-5, the V gene TRBV14, with a tentative D call TRBD1 (6 bases). V was cut by 4 bases and J by 0 bases, with 15 bases left in between. The CDR3 is 16 amino acids. The germline V gene has CDR1 SGHDN and CDR2 FVKESK. The CDR3 sequence: CASSRISSGDQETQYF. The CDR3 bases are TGTGCCAGCAGCCGCATCTCTTCAGGGGACCAAGAGACCCAGTACTTC.